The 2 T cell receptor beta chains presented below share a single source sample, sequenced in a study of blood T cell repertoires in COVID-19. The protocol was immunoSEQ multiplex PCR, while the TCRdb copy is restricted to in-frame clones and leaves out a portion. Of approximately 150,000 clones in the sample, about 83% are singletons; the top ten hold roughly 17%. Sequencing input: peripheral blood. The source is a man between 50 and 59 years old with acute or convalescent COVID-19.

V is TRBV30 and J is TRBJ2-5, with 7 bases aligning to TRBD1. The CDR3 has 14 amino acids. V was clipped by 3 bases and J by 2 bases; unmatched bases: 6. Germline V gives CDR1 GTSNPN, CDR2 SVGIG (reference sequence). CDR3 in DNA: TGTGCCTGGAGAGCCCCGGGACAGCAAGAGACCCAGTACTTC. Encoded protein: CAWRAPGQQETQYF.

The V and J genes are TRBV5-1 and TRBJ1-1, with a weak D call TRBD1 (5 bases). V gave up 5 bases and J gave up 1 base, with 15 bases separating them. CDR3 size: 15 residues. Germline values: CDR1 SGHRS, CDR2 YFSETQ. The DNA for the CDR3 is TGCGCCAGCAGAAAGCGGGGGGTTCCGAACACTGAAGCTTTCTTT. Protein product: CASRKRGVPNTEAFF. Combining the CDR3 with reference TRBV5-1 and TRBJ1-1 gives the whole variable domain KAGVTQTPRYLIKTRGQQVTLSCSPISGHRSVSWYQQTPGQGLQFLFEYFSETQRNKGNFPGRFSGRQFSNSRSEMNVSTLELGDSALYLCASRKRGVPNTEAFFGQGTRLTVV.